The T cell receptor (beta chain) under discussion was sequenced for a study of cytomegalovirus exposure and HLA in healthy donors. Study-level background: From donors who were HLA-typed, an early data release held around 85 million unique TCRs.

Remarks on this clone: Its matching antigen is unknown.

The CDR3 totals 15 residues. Trimming took off 5 bases at V and 6 bases at J, with 16 bases between the two ends. The germline CDR1 and CDR2 sequences are MGHRA and YSYEKL. Primers: 60 Vbeta forward and 13 Jbeta reverse. Sequencing was performed with immunoSEQ multiplex PCR; in TCRdb, only in-frame clones are kept and a portion is missing. This sample has about 140,000 clones, with 75% found just once. Study outcomes and limitations: Later analysis identified 15,000 to 20,000 TCR beta sequences associated with HLA alleles, using a false discovery rate threshold of 0.05.

This TCR came from a man younger than 35 in good health and CMV-seropositive. The rearrangement uses TRBV4-1 and TRBJ2-2; a weak D match, TRBD1 (7 bases). Sequencing was performed on PBMCs. The CDR3 bases are TGCGCCAGCAGCTTAGGACAGGCGGGGTCCGGGGAGCTGTTTTTT. It encodes CASSLGQAGSGELFF.